This T cell receptor beta chain was captured by sequencing in a study of neoadjuvant anti-PD-1 for oral cavity cancer (dated by TCRdb to 2020 to 2023). At the level of the whole study: Before curative-intent surgical resection, most patients were given three to four biweekly doses of nivolumab at 3 mg/kg. There were 11 to 13 patients in the parent correlative cohort, and the response rate was around 35%. Responders were defined as patients with complete response, partial response or stable disease by RECIST 1.1; non-responders were defined as patients with progression. Patients without progression received a fourth nivolumab dose around day 43 and underwent definitive surgical resection on days 50-56.

The research as a whole found: Only a few patients per response group were included in the TCR analyses, and larger cohorts for validation were called for by the authors. A higher pretreatment blood Treg/Th17 ratio correlated with both higher pretreatment blood TCRbeta clonality and lower post-treatment tumor TCRbeta clonality. Greater tumor shrinkage was correlated with larger post-treatment sizes of preexisting intratumoral clones, suggesting that expansion of preexisting clones contributed to response.

Survey sequencing of tumors used two replicates per sample, and the tumor libraries mostly started from approximately 5.2 ug of input genomic DNA. TCRbeta libraries were prepared with the immunoSEQ hsTCRbeta kit according to the manufacturer's instructions. The finished libraries were brought together in one pool at approximately 3 nM, which was then read using an Illumina NovaSeq 6000 S4 flow cell. The study's own analysis went as follows. Raw data preprocessing and quality control were performed with the immunoSEQ Analyzer. The analysis was limited to productive rearrangements, and each clonotype was defined by a unique CDR3 amino acid sequence. Repertoire clonality was estimated as the Gini-Simpson index, which was computed with the R package tcR. Student's t test was used to compare Gini indices, and Pearson correlation was used to assess associations with tumor size change. TCRdb retrieved this table from immuneACCESS and kept in-frame rearrangements only. Not all clones are present; in checked studies, unresolved V genes account for under half, and no reason is known for the remainder. The V and J calls and clone size come from that table; D and trimming were worked out from the DNA. The sample has over 8,500 clones on record, 66% of them singletons. Roughly 8.7% of the sample is held by the ten biggest clonotypes.

The time point tag for this specimen amounts to: before neoadjuvant nivolumab. The patients had newly diagnosed stage II-IVA oral cavity squamous cell carcinoma and had not received any prior systemic or radiation treatment. Everyone in the cohort had locally advanced, HPV-negative oral cavity squamous cell carcinoma. Samples came from a longitudinal correlative study of a single-arm phase II trial of neoadjuvant nivolumab in oral cavity squamous cell carcinoma. Genomic DNA-based TCRbeta sequencing was performed on subject-matched pre- and post-treatment PBMCs and tumors from three responders and three non-responders. For tumor tissue, genomic DNA extraction relied on the Maxwell RSC DNA from Tissue kit. A note on this clone: Its binding antigen is unknown. The input lacks base qualities; no much larger clone sits a single base away.

V is reduced by 2 bases and J by 0 bases, leaving a spacing of 11 bases between them. From the germline V gene, CDR1 is SGHRS and CDR2 is YFSETQ. From the cysteine through the phenylalanine, the CDR3 covers 15 amino acids. The read is trimmed to its CDR3 DNA, 45 bases read in frame from base 1. This TCR was sampled from a person between 40 and 85 years old with oral cavity squamous cell carcinoma. Here the chain combines TRBV5-1 and TRBJ2-5, with no D gene named confidently. The specimen was tumor tissue, collected before nivolumab (anti-PD-1) treatment. The DNA reads TGCGCCAGCAGCTTAGTAACCGGAAACCAAGAGACCCAGTACTTC. It translates as CASSLVTGNQETQYF.